This T cell receptor beta chain was retrieved from a study of blood T cell repertoires in COVID-19. Original processing methods: From reference gene primer amplification, estimates of nucleated cell counts were derived. Method: immunoSEQ multiplex PCR; TCRdb's copy keeps in-frame clones and lacks some. V and J calls and clone size are given by that table; D and trimming were obtained from the DNA. The table lists 250,000 or so clones, about 91% of them singletons, with 2% to 2.5% in the top ten. Cohorts were assigned according to the clinical history that participants reported. The CDR3 has 14 residues. V was clipped by 8 bases and J by 5 bases, with 15 bases between them. Germline CDR1 is LNHNV and CDR2 is YYDKDF (reference sequence).

The clonotype was recovered from a middle-aged woman with acute COVID-19. Sequencing was carried out using PBMCs or T cells enriched from blood (not recorded which). This sequence joins TRBV15 and TRBJ1-4; weak D call: TRBD1 (5 bases). The CDR3 loop is CATSPGLRNEKLFF. The CDR3 DNA sequence: TGTGCCACCTCACCAGGGCTGCGAAATGAAAAACTGTTTTTT. Full variable domain (missing parts from reference TRBV15 and TRBJ1-4): DAMVIQNPRYQVTQFGKPVTLSCSQTLNHNVMYWYQQKSSQAPKLLFHYYDKDFNNEADTPDNFQSRRPNTSFCFLDIRSPGLGDTAMYLCATSPGLRNEKLFFGSGTQLSVL.